This T cell receptor (beta chain) is drawn from a study of response to subunit inactivated influenza vaccine. Findings and limits, study-wide: Only a handful of new T cells, the authors suggested, are recruited with each seasonal influenza vaccination.

Trimming pared 3 bases from V and 9 bases from J, leaving 15 bases between. Per the germline V gene, CDR1 is DFQATT and CDR2 is SNEGSKA (reference sequence). The CDR3 covers 13 residues. In regard to this clonotype: Its antigen is unknown.

TCRdb called the RT-PCR reads again in MiXCR, with one record for every CDR3 protein. The data show about 480,000 distinct CDR3 sequences, with 25% seen just once and approximately 2% held by the top ten. Sample: CD4+ T cells sorted from PBMCs, taken roughly 5 days after vaccination. This rearrangement joins TRBV20-1 to TRBJ2-1; D call uncertain. The sequence came from a man in his forties or fifties who received an inactivated influenza vaccine. Here the CDR3 reads CSASIVPGGEQFF. The CDR3 nucleotides read TGCAGTGCTAGTATTGTCCCCGGCGGTGAGCAGTTCTTC.